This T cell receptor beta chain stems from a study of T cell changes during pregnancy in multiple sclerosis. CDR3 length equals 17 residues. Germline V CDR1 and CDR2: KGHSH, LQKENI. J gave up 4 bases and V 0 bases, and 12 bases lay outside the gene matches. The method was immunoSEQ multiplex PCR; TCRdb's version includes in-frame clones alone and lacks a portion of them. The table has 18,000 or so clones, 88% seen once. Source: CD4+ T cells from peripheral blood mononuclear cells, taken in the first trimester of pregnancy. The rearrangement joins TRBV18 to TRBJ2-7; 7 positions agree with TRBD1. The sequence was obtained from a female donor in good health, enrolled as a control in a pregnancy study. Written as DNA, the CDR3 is TGTGCCAGCTCACCACCGGGATTTGGACAGGCCCAGTACGAGCAGTACTTC. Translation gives CASSPPGFGQAQYEQYF.